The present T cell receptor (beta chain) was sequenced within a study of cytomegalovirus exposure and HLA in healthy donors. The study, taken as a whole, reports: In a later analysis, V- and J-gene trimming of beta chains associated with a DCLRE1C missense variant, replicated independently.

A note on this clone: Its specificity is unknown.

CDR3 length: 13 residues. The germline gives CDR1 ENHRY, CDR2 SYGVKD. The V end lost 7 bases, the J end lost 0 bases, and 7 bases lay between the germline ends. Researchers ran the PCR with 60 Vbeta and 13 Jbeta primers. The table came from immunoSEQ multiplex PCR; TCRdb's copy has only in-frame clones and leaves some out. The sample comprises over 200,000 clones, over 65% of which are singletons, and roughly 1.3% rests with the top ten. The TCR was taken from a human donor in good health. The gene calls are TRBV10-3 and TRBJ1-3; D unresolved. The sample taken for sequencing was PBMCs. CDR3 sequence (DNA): TGTGCCATCATGACATCCTCTGGAAACACCATATATTTT. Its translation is CAIMTSSGNTIYF.